The following is a TCR beta chain sequence with its context. The data are from a study of T cells of healthy individuals. Losses at the gene ends were 4 bases for V and 4 bases for J; bases not matched to a gene: 15. The CDR3 covers 17 residues. In germline, CDR1 is LGHNA, CDR2 YSLEER. Each CDR3 protein gets one entry after TCRdb re-called the 5' RACE reads with MiXCR. This table has 75,000 to 95,000 distinct CDR3 sequences, about 5% appearing once. The sequence derives from a female donor in good health. The chain employs TRBV4-3 and TRBJ1-2, with 7 positions matching TRBD1. CDR3 region: CASSPSPQGVLGYGYTF. DNA of the CDR3: TGCGCCAGCAGCCCCTCTCCCCAGGGGGTTCTCGGCTATGGCTACACCTTC.